The rows below give T cell receptor beta chains drawn from one sample of a study of blood T cell repertoires in COVID-19. The assay was immunoSEQ multiplex PCR, and TCRdb's table has in-frame clones only and misses some. The table lists a few hundred thousand clones, approximately 86% of them singletons. Sequences were obtained from peripheral blood. Receptors originate from a man aged 18-30 years with active or convalescent COVID-19. Each CDR3 is given with its conserved first and last residue. D genes are given only for firm matches. Clone size is shown for a subset of rows, as once, few, many or a class of expanded clone.

V gene	clone size	D gene	J gene	CDR3 length	CDR3 DNA	CDR3 protein
TRBV7-2	NA	TRBD1	TRBJ2-5	15	TGTGCCAGCAGCTTACAGGGGGCGCCTGGGGAGACCCAGTACTTC	CASSLQGAPGETQYF
TRBV30	NA	NA	TRBJ1-1	12	TGTGCCTGGAGGCCGCGGAACACTGAAGCTTTCTTT	CAWRPRNTEAFF
TRBV6-2/TRBV6-3	NA	NA	TRBJ2-5	15	TGTGCCAGCAGTTACTCTGCCAGGGCGGGGGAGACCCAGTACTTC	CASSYSARAGETQYF
TRBV28	few	NA	TRBJ2-7	12	TGTGCCAGCAGCTCAGGAACCTACGAGCAGTACTTC	CASSSGTYEQYF
TRBV5-3	NA	NA	TRBJ2-3	13	TGTGCCAGAAGCCGACCGGGGGGCCGTGCGCAGTATTTT	CARSRPGGRAQYF
TRBV27	few	TRBD1	TRBJ1-6	14	TGTGCCAGCAGTTTCGGGACAGAGAATTCACCCCTCCACTTT	CASSFGTENSPLHF
TRBV12-3/TRBV12-4	NA	NA	TRBJ1-1	13	TGTGCCAGCAGTTCGTTTATGAACACTGAAGCTTTCTTT	CASSSFMNTEAFF
TRBV4-2	NA	NA	TRBJ2-4	15	TGTGCCAGCAGCTCAGGGGACGTAGCCAAAAACATTCAGTACTTC	CASSSGDVAKNIQYF
TRBV6-5	few	NA	TRBJ1-2	12	TGTGCCAGCAGGGACAGAAGCTATGGCTACACCTTC	CASRDRSYGYTF
TRBV5-6	once	NA	TRBJ2-5	11	TGTGCCAGCAGCGGAGGGGAGACCCAGTACTTC	CASSGGETQYF
TRBV9	NA	TRBD1	TRBJ2-2	14	TGTGCCAGCAGAAGGACAGGGACGGCCGGGGAGCTGTTTTTT	CASRRTGTAGELFF
TRBV4-1	NA	TRBD1	TRBJ1-3	16	TGCGCCAGCAGCCCCTTATACAGGGGGCCTGGAAACACCATATATTTT	CASSPLYRGPGNTIYF
TRBV3-1/TRBV3-2	NA	NA	TRBJ2-5	12	TGTGCCAGCAGCCGCAGACAAGAGACCCAGTACTTC	CASSRRQETQYF
TRBV7-2	NA	TRBD2	TRBJ2-7	19	TGTGCCAGCAGCCCGCACAGAACCTGGATACTAGCGGCATCCTACGAGCAGTACTTC	CASSPHRTWILAASYEQYF
TRBV11-2	NA	NA	TRBJ2-2	16	TGTGCCAGCAGCTCCTCAGGTCAGGGTGGGGCCGGGGAGCTGTTTTTT	CASSSSGQGGAGELFF
TRBV5-4	few	NA	TRBJ2-2	14	TGTGCCAGCAGCCCCCTCGCGGGCCCCGGGGAGCTGTTTTTT	CASSPLAGPGELFF
TRBV7-2	NA	NA	TRBJ1-1	15	TGTGCCAGCAGCTTAATCTCGGGGGATGGGACTGAAGCTTTCTTT	CASSLISGDGTEAFF
TRBV6-4	NA	NA	TRBJ2-3	15	TGTGCCAGCAGTGAAGAACAGTCTAGCACAGATACGCAGTATTTT	CASSEEQSSTDTQYF
TRBV19	many	NA	TRBJ1-1	13	TGTGCCAGTTCTCTCTTTCCGAACACTGAAGCTTTCTTT	CASSLFPNTEAFF
TRBV5-6	NA	TRBD1	TRBJ1-4	16	TGTGCCAGCAGCGGGCTGGGCACAGGGGAGGAGGAAAAACTGTTTTTT	CASSGLGTGEEEKLFF
TRBV20-1	NA	TRBD2	TRBJ2-5	14	TGCAGTGCTAGTTCCGGGGGAGGGGTGGAGACCCAGTACTTC	CSASSGGGVETQYF
TRBV5-6	NA	TRBD1	TRBJ1-6	14	TGTGCCAGCAGCTCCAGGGGGCTCAATTCACCCCTCCACTTT	CASSSRGLNSPLHF
TRBV18	NA	NA	TRBJ1-5	12	TGTGCCAGCTCACCCCCAGGCCAGCCCCAGCATTTT	CASSPPGQPQHF
TRBV4-2	NA	NA	TRBJ1-3	16	TGTGCCAGCAGCCAAGAATTTAGGGGACAAGGAAACACCATATATTTT	CASSQEFRGQGNTIYF
TRBV30	NA	TRBD1	TRBJ1-1	15	TGTGCCGGGACTGGAGCACCTAAGGGGGCCACTGAAGCTTTCTTT	CAGTGAPKGATEAFF
TRBV7-3	NA	NA	TRBJ1-1	14	TGTGCCAGCAGCCCCGCCGGGGGGAACACTGAAGCTTTCTTT	CASSPAGGNTEAFF
TRBV29-1	NA	TRBD1	TRBJ2-7	13	TGCAGCGTTCAGGGACAGGGCCCCTACGAGCAGTACTTC	CSVQGQGPYEQYF
TRBV11-3	NA	NA	TRBJ2-1	14	TGTGCCAGCAGCCTGGGACTTCCGAGCGATGAGCAGTTCTTC	CASSLGLPSDEQFF
TRBV28	NA	NA	TRBJ1-1	14	TGTGCCAGCAGTACAACAGGGTTAGACACTGAAGCTTTCTTT	CASSTTGLDTEAFF
TRBV2	NA	NA	TRBJ2-7	13	TGTGCCCAGGGGTGGGGCTCCCAGGACGAGCAGTACTTC	CAQGWGSQDEQYF
TRBV29-1	NA	NA	TRBJ2-5	12	TGCAGCGTTGGTCATGAGGGAGAGACCCAGTACTTC	CSVGHEGETQYF
TRBV24-1	NA	NA	TRBJ2-3	16	TGTGCCACCAGTGATCCCCCTATGGGGGAAGGGGGTACGCAGTATTTT	CATSDPPMGEGGTQYF
TRBV28	NA	NA	TRBJ1-1	15	TGTGCCAGCAGTTTTCCGGGGAGAGTGAACACTGAAGCTTTCTTT	CASSFPGRVNTEAFF
TRBV30	once	NA	TRBJ2-1	16	TGTGCCTGGAGTGTAAAAGGGATAGCAGGGTTCAATGAGCAGTTCTTC	CAWSVKGIAGFNEQFF
TRBV2	few	NA	TRBJ1-3	13	TGTGCCAGCAGGACCGTCGTCGGGAACACCATATATTTT	CASRTVVGNTIYF
TRBV20-1	NA	TRBD1	TRBJ2-5	11	TGCAGTGCCTGGACAGGGGAGACCCAGTACTTC	CSAWTGETQYF
TRBV18	NA	TRBD1	TRBJ1-1	15	TGTGCCAGCTCACCACGAGACAGGGGAGGGTCTGAAGCTTTCTTT	CASSPRDRGGSEAFF
TRBV19	NA	TRBD1	TRBJ1-4	18	TGTGCCAGTAGTATAGCCGGGACAGGGGTTGTCGGTAATGAAAAACTGTTTTTT	CASSIAGTGVVGNEKLFF
TRBV4-2	NA	NA	TRBJ1-3	14	TGTGCCAGCAGCCAAGAGGCAGATCGAAACACCATATATTTT	CASSQEADRNTIYF
TRBV6-5	NA	TRBD1	TRBJ2-4	13	TGTGCCAGCAGTTTAGGACAGGGGAACATTCAGTACTTC	CASSLGQGNIQYF
TRBV30	NA	TRBD1	TRBJ1-6	13	TGTGCCTGGAGAAGACAGGGTGATTCACCCCTCCACTTT	CAWRRQGDSPLHF
TRBV5-6	NA	NA	TRBJ2-5	15	TGTGCCAGCAGCTCACTATTAGACCGCCAAGAGACCCAGTACTTC	CASSSLLDRQETQYF
TRBV7-9	NA	TRBD1	TRBJ1-4	13	TGTGCCAGCAGCTCGGGACAGAATGAAAAACTGTTTTTT	CASSSGQNEKLFF
TRBV5-1	NA	TRBD2	TRBJ2-1	17	TGCGCCAGCAGCTTAAATAGCGGGAGTAGGACCTACAATGAGCAGTTCTTC	CASSLNSGSRTYNEQFF
TRBV7-3	once	TRBD2	TRBJ2-1	15	TGTGCCAGCAGCCCTGCCTGGGGGGGAAACAATGAGCAGTTCTTC	CASSPAWGGNNEQFF
TRBV2	once	NA	TRBJ1-5	15	TGTGCCAGCAGTGCGAGGGGGTCTAGCAATCAGCCCCAGCATTTT	CASSARGSSNQPQHF
TRBV7-9	NA	TRBD1	TRBJ2-3	15	TGTGCCAGCAGTTTCGGACAGGGAGCTGGAGATACGCAGTATTTT	CASSFGQGAGDTQYF
TRBV29-1	NA	NA	TRBJ2-5	14	TGCAGCGTCCTTAAGGGAACAAGGGGAGAGACCCAGTACTTC	CSVLKGTRGETQYF
TRBV7-3	NA	NA	TRBJ1-2	16	TGTGCCAGCAGCTTAGAGCAGGACCCCAAGGACTGTGGCTACACCTTC	CASSLEQDPKDCGYTF
TRBV6-5	NA	TRBD2	TRBJ2-7	13	TGTGCCAGCCGTCGGGGGGAAGCCTACGAGCAGTACTTC	CASRRGEAYEQYF
TRBV19	NA	NA	TRBJ2-1	13	TGTGCCAGTAGTATAGAGCGCCAAGCGGAGCAGTTCTTC	CASSIERQAEQFF
TRBV7-2	once	TRBD1	TRBJ1-2	12	TGTGCCGCACCGGGACAGGGGGTTGGCTACACCTTC	CAAPGQGVGYTF
TRBV29-1	NA	NA	TRBJ2-5	16	TGCAGCGTTGAAGCCCCCAGACGGGGGGCTAGGGAGACCCAGTACTTC	CSVEAPRRGARETQYF
TRBV25-1	NA	NA	TRBJ2-1	14	TGTGCCAGCAGTGACGGACAAGCCTACAATGAGCAGTTCTTC	CASSDGQAYNEQFF
TRBV7-2	NA	TRBD2	TRBJ2-1	15	TGTGCCAGCATTCTAGCGGGAGGGCCGGGCAATGAGCAGTTCTTC	CASILAGGPGNEQFF
TRBV11-3	NA	TRBD1	TRBJ1-2	13	TGTGCCAGCAGGGACAGGGCTCAGGATGGCTACACCTTC	CASRDRAQDGYTF
TRBV10-2	NA	TRBD2	TRBJ2-3	13	TGCGCCAGCAGTGAGCGGGGGGTTGATACGCAGTATTTT	CASSERGVDTQYF
TRBV19	NA	NA	TRBJ2-7	15	TGTGCCAGTAGTATGTCGGTGCACAGCTCCTACGAGCAGTACTTC	CASSMSVHSSYEQYF
TRBV29-1	NA	NA	TRBJ1-3	15	TGCAGCGTTGTGCGGGGCGCCGAAGGTGGAAACACCATATATTTT	CSVVRGAEGGNTIYF
TRBV6-2/TRBV6-3	NA	NA	TRBJ2-5	13	TGTGCCAGCAGCCCCGGACTCGGAGAGACCCAGTACTTC	CASSPGLGETQYF